These 28 T cell receptor beta chains originate from one sample sequenced in a study of CD8 T cells in Susac syndrome. The RNA, about 0.5 to 1 ug, was put through reverse transcription using random hexamers. TCRdb called the immunoSEQ multiplex PCR reads again in MiXCR, with one record for every CDR3 protein. The data hold roughly 200,000 distinct CDR3 sequences, with approximately 94% observed a single time. The sample was CD4+ T cells from PBMCs. These TCRs come from a human donor with Susac syndrome.

The chain carries TRBV20-1 and TRBJ2-5, with 9 bases fitting TRBD2. J gave up 4 bases and V 4 bases, and 10 bases lay outside the gene matches. Germline assignment: CDR1 DFQATT and CDR2 SNEGSKA (reference sequence). The CDR3 sequence is 15 residues long. The CDR3 region is CSANHEGLASETQYF. CDR3 coding DNA: TGCAGTGCTAACCACGAAGGACTAGCGTCAGAGACCCAGTACTTC.

The V call is TRBV2, the J call TRBJ1-6, with D unresolved. With 1 base removed from V and 5 bases from J, the gap between germline ends came to 12 bases. This CDR3 spans 16 amino acids. Looked up from germline, CDR1 is SNHLY and CDR2 is FYNNEI. The CDR3 reads CASSEDHQANNSPLHF. The CDR3 DNA is TGTGCCAGCAGTGAAGACCACCAGGCGAATAATTCACCCCTCCACTTT.

The V gene is TRBV2, the J gene TRBJ1-5; possibly TRBD1 for D (6 bases). The CDR3 consists of 12 residues. V lost 10 bases to trimming and J lost 6 bases, with 13 bases between them. Germline CDR1 is SNHLY and CDR2 is FYNNEI. The CDR3 nucleotides are TGTGCCACCTCGGGGGGCGGTCAGCCCCAGCATTTT. Translating it yields CATSGGGQPQHF.

The V gene is TRBV9, the J gene TRBJ2-5; D remains unclear. Germline V gene lookup returns CDR1 SGDLS and CDR2 YYNGEE. The CDR3 is 15 amino acids. The V end was cut by 3 bases, the J end by 3 bases, with 15 bases between. The CDR3 region is CASSAPVSGKETQYF. For the CDR3, the DNA is TGTGCCAGCAGCGCCCCCGTGTCCGGAAAAGAGACCCAGTACTTC.

CDR3 nucleotide sequence: TGCAGTGCTCTCCCCGGGACTAGCGGAACCCAGTACTTC. Translation: CSALPGTSGTQYF. The chain employs TRBV20-1 and TRBJ2-5; 11 nucleotides line up with TRBD2. The trim removed 5 bases at V and 8 bases at J, leaving 7 bases unmatched. CDR1 is DFQATT, CDR2 SNEGSKA, per germline (reference sequence). This CDR3 is 13 amino acids long.

The V and J genes are TRBV6-1 and TRBJ2-7, with TRBD1 as a possible D gene (5 bases). CDR1 and CDR2 (germline): MNHNS, SASEGT. The CDR3 spans 15 residues. V gave up 2 bases and J gave up 2 bases, with 13 bases separating them. The CDR3, as DNA: TGTGCCAGCAGTGAAACCCTTTCGACAGCCTACGAGCAGTACTTC. Its protein is CASSETLSTAYEQYF.

This chain links TRBV7-9 with TRBJ1-2; 9 bases are shared with TRBD1. The germline V gene encodes CDR1 SEHNR and CDR2 FQNEAQ (reference sequence). This CDR3 comprises 13 residues. Losses at the gene ends were 7 bases for V and 7 bases for J; bases not matched to a gene: 7. The CDR3 nucleotides are TGTGCCAGCACCCTACAGGGGGCAGTTGGCTACACCTTC. Translation gives CASTLQGAVGYTF.

The J gene is TRBJ2-1, the V gene TRBV29-1; the D gene is possibly TRBD1 (5 bases). CDR1 SQVTM and CDR2 ANQGSEA come from the germline V gene. Trimming removed 7 bases from V and 10 bases from J, with 17 bases in between. CDR3 size: 12 residues. As DNA, the CDR3 is TGCAGCGCCCTTTGGGGCAGTGGGGAGCAGTTCTTC. Encoded protein: CSALWGSGEQFF.

This chain uses TRBV9 with TRBJ1-5; 9 nucleotides align to TRBD1. CDR1 SGDLS and CDR2 YYNGEE come from the germline V gene. Trimming cost V 3 bases and J 9 bases; bases outside gene matches: 7. This CDR3 has 14 amino acids. The DNA for the CDR3 is TGTGCCAGCAGCGGGGGACAGGGTGGACTGCCCCAGCATTTT. Encoded protein: CASSGGQGGLPQHF.

The chain recombines TRBV2 with TRBJ2-1; possible D gene TRBD1, 6 bases. The germline V gene has CDR1 SNHLY and CDR2 FYNNEI. CDR3 length: 13 amino acids. Trimming pared 6 bases from V and 6 bases from J, leaving 12 bases between. CDR3 sequence reads: CASRLRQVNEQFF. CDR3 sequence (DNA): TGTGCCAGCAGACTGAGACAGGTCAATGAGCAGTTCTTC.

J is TRBJ2-1 and V is TRBV14; D call uncertain. CDR3 length: 13 residues. Germline CDR1 is SGHDN and CDR2 is FVKESK. V was cut by 7 bases and J by 2 bases, with 9 bases left in between. CDR3 sequence: CASTRGAYNEQFF. CDR3 nucleotide sequence: TGTGCCAGCACCCGTGGTGCCTACAATGAGCAGTTCTTC. Drawing the rest from reference TRBV14 and TRBJ2-1, the complete variable domain is EAGVTQFPSHSVIEKGQTVTLRCDPISGHDNLYWYRRVMGKEIKFLLHFVKESKQDESGMPNNRFLAERTGGTYSTLKVQPAELEDSGVYFCASTRGAYNEQFFGPGTRLTVL.

This chain joins TRBV5-4 and TRBJ1-1, with D uncertain. This CDR3 spans 16 amino acids. Trimming pared 4 bases from V and 1 base from J, leaving 17 bases between. CDR1 is SGHNT, CDR2 YYREEE, per germline (reference sequence). For the CDR3, the DNA is TGTGCCAGCAGCCTTGGATCATCAAACCGGAACACTGAAGCTTTCTTT. Translated: CASSLGSSNRNTEAFF.

This clonotype occurred a few times. This chain links TRBV29-1 with TRBJ1-4, with D unresolved. With 4 bases removed from V and 4 bases from J, the gap between germline ends came to 10 bases. Germline V gene data show CDR1 as SQVTM and CDR2 as ANQGSEA. The CDR3 sequence is 13 residues long. Here the CDR3 DNA reads TGCAGCGTTGGTTGGAGCCTTAATGAAAAACTGTTTTTT. It specifies CSVGWSLNEKLFF.

CDR3 DNA sequence: TGTGCCAGCAGCCCTATTAAAGGGGGCTCCTACAATGAGCAGTTCTTC. As protein: CASSPIKGGSYNEQFF. The J gene is TRBJ2-1, the V gene TRBV11-2; D possibly corresponds to TRBD1 (6 bases). Trimming cost V 5 bases and J 0 bases, with 14 bases left between them. Germline CDR1 SGHAT, CDR2 FQNNGV. The CDR3 has 16 amino acids. The entire variable domain, with the rest obtained from reference TRBV11-2 and TRBJ2-1, is as follows: EAGVAQSPRYKIIEKRQSVAFWCNPISGHATLYWYQQILGQGPKLLIQFQNNGVVDDSQLPKDRFSAERLKGVDSTLKIQPAKLEDSAVYLCASSPIKGGSYNEQFFGPGTRLTVL.

The chain couples TRBV23-1 to TRBJ2-3; D call uncertain. TRBV23-1 is classed as an ORF, of uncertain function. V shed 4 bases and J shed 4 bases, with 9 bases lying between them. The CDR3 runs 13 residues. CDR3 sequence reads: CASSPQYSDTQYF. In DNA form, the CDR3 reads TGCGCCAGCAGTCCCCAGTACTCAGATACGCAGTATTTT.

The genes are TRBV15 and TRBJ2-1, with TRBD1 as a possible D gene (6 bases). The germline gives CDR1 LNHNV, CDR2 YYDKDF (reference sequence). The CDR3 length is 16 residues. The germline V and J ends were trimmed by 2 bases and 4 bases, with 15 bases remaining between them. CDR3 amino acids: CATSRLRDTSYNEQFF. The CDR3 DNA reads as TGTGCCACCAGCAGACTCCGGGACACCAGTTACAATGAGCAGTTCTTC.

The CDR3 sequence is CASSYSTVYTGELFF. The DNA of the CDR3 is TGTGCCAGCAGTTACTCGACCGTCTACACCGGGGAGCTGTTTTTT. J is TRBJ2-2 and V is TRBV6-5; no reliable D call. V was shortened by 0 bases and J by 3 bases, with 8 bases between the two germline ends. This CDR3 is 15 amino acids long. Germline V gene lookup returns CDR1 MNHEY and CDR2 SVGAGI.

The chain links TRBV3-1 to TRBJ1-1; no reliable D call. Germline V lookup: CDR1 LGHDT, CDR2 YNNKEL (reference sequence). The length of the CDR3 is 12 residues. V was clipped by 4 bases and J by 0 bases, with 3 bases between them. CDR3 sequence reads: CASSRMNTEAFF. The CDR3 DNA reads as TGTGCCAGCAGCCGGATGAACACTGAAGCTTTCTTT.

The chain is built from TRBV20-1 and TRBJ2-1, with a weak D call TRBD2 (5 bases). The CDR3 runs 14 residues. From germline, CDR1 is DFQATT and CDR2 SNEGSKA (reference sequence). V was clipped by 3 bases and J by 8 bases, with 17 bases between them. DNA of the CDR3: TGCAGTGCTAGGCCGAGCGGAAGAACGGATGAGCAGTTCTTC. Translation gives CSARPSGRTDEQFF.

The chain employs TRBV20-1 and TRBJ2-1; the D is unclear. The CDR3 is 11 amino acids. V was shortened by 3 bases and J by 6 bases, with 6 bases between the two germline ends. Germline CDR1 is DFQATT and CDR2 is SNEGSKA (reference sequence). CDR3 in amino acids: CSASSRNEQFF. The CDR3 region has the DNA TGCAGTGCTAGTAGCCGCAATGAGCAGTTCTTC.

The rearrangement uses TRBV2 and TRBJ2-2, with D perhaps TRBD1 (6 bases). Per germline, CDR1 SNHLY and CDR2 FYNNEI. The CDR3 has 13 amino acids. Trimming took off 6 bases at V and 6 bases at J, with 11 bases between the two ends. The CDR3 here is CASRTGFAGELFF. The DNA for the CDR3 is TGTGCCAGCAGGACAGGCTTCGCCGGGGAGCTGTTTTTT. The full variable domain, with the rest looked up from reference TRBV2 and TRBJ2-2, is EPEVTQTPSHQVTQMGQEVILRCVPISNHLYFYWYRQILGQKVEFLVSFYNNEISEKSEIFDDQFSVERPDGSNFTLKIRSTKLEDSAMYFCASRTGFAGELFFGEGSRLTVL.

The V call is TRBV9, the J call TRBJ2-7; 9 bases map to TRBD1. Germline assignment: CDR1 SGDLS and CDR2 YYNGEE. Trimming took 0 bases from V and 3 from J; bases not matched to a gene: 4. The CDR3 totals 15 residues. The CDR3 sequence: CASSVDGTGSYEQYF. DNA for the CDR3: TGTGCCAGCAGCGTAGATGGGACAGGGAGCTACGAGCAGTACTTC.

The rearrangement uses TRBV12-3 or TRBV12-4 and TRBJ1-2; weak D call: TRBD1 (5 bases). The CDR3 totals 15 residues. V lost 0 bases and J lost 4, with 12 bases in between. CDR3 sequence (DNA): TGTGCCAGCAGTTTAGCGAGGCGACAGATCTATGGCTACACCTTC. It is translated as CASSLARRQIYGYTF.

The V call is TRBV20-1, the J call TRBJ1-1, with D uncertain. The V gene's germline CDR1 is DFQATT and CDR2 SNEGSKA (reference sequence). V was trimmed by 0 bases and J by 5 bases, leaving 16 bases between them. The CDR3 covers 15 residues. CDR3 protein: CSARDPLAFVTEAFF. CDR3 in DNA: TGCAGTGCTAGAGATCCCTTGGCCTTCGTGACTGAAGCTTTCTTT.

The rearrangement uses TRBV28 and TRBJ1-2; D gene ambiguous. V was cut by 3 bases and J by 2 bases, with 7 bases left in between. This CDR3 has 13 amino acids. The germline V gene has CDR1 MDHEN and CDR2 SYDVKM. CDR3 protein: CASSFSLNYGYTF. The CDR3 coding sequence is TGTGCCAGCAGTTTCAGTCTCAACTATGGCTACACCTTC.

This rearrangement joins TRBV7-8 to TRBJ2-2, with a weak D call TRBD1 (5 bases). V was trimmed by 3 bases and J by 4 bases, leaving 9 bases between them. CDR1 and CDR2 from the germline V gene are SGHVS and FQNEAQ. There are 14 residues in the CDR3. The CDR3 coding sequence is TGTGCCAGCAGCTTTAGACAGCGCACCGGGGAGCTGTTTTTT. Encoded protein: CASSFRQRTGELFF.

The chain employs TRBV20-1 and TRBJ2-5, with a weak D call TRBD2 (5 bases). The CDR3 is made up of 14 amino acids. Per the germline V gene, CDR1 is DFQATT and CDR2 is SNEGSKA (reference sequence). The V end was cut by 6 bases, the J end by 2 bases, with 16 bases between. CDR3 DNA: TGCAGTGCATTAGACGGGGTCCTACAAGAGACCCAGTACTTC. It specifies CSALDGVLQETQYF.

V gene TRBV5-4 combines with J gene TRBJ1-4; D gene unclear. With 2 bases removed from V and 5 bases from J, the gap between germline ends came to 10 bases. The germline V gene encodes CDR1 SGHNT and CDR2 YYREEE (reference sequence). The CDR3 covers 14 residues. CDR3 in DNA: TGTGCCAGCAGCTTAGGGCAGCAGAATGAAAAACTGTTTTTT. Encoded protein: CASSLGQQNEKLFF.